This TCR beta chain was documented in a study of patients and donors after allogeneic stem cell transplantation. This clonotype has only a few counts. TCRdb re-called the RT-PCR reads through MiXCR, storing one row per CDR3 protein. The sample yields fewer than 75,000 distinct CDR3 sequences, less than 15% seen once. Germline V gene data show CDR1 as MNHEY and CDR2 as SMNVEV (reference sequence). The CDR3 extends over 14 amino acids. V lost 4 bases, J lost 4 bases, and 11 bases lay in between. The receptor's source is a human donor who was either an allogeneic HSCT recipient or a stem cell or donor lymphocyte infusion donor (not recorded which). It is not recorded whose cells these are; they may come from a transplant donor. Sample: blood, either unsorted or a sorted T cell fraction (not recorded which). This chain links TRBV27 with TRBJ2-1, with a tentative D call TRBD2 (5 bases). Here the CDR3 DNA reads TGTGCCAGCAGTTCCGAAACTAGATACAATGAGCAGTTCTTC. This translates into CASSSETRYNEQFF.